These T cell receptor beta chains were read from a single sample in a study of blood T cell repertoires in COVID-19. TCRdb's table, derived via immunoSEQ multiplex PCR, lists solely in-frame clones and lacks some. The table records more than 300,000 clones, more than 85% of them present only once. Sequenced sample: PBMCs or T cells enriched from blood (not recorded which). These receptors were obtained from a woman younger than 45 who had recovered from COVID-19. The CDR3 runs from the conserved cysteine through the conserved F or W. A D gene is named only where the DNA matches it firmly. The size field is filled for only some rows; it gives once, few, many or a size class.

j_call,d_call,clone_size,v_call,cdr3_aa,cdr3_nt
TRBJ1-4,NA,NA,TRBV19,CASRVYLGNEKLFF,TGTGCCAGCAGGGTTTACCTTGGTAATGAAAAACTGTTTTTT
TRBJ2-1,TRBD2,NA,TRBV10-2,CASSPSGSDNEQFF,TGCGCCAGCAGTCCTAGCGGGAGTGACAATGAGCAGTTCTTC
TRBJ1-3,NA,NA,TRBV18,CASSPQGSTGNTIYF,TGTGCCAGCTCACCACAGGGGTCCACTGGAAACACCATATATTTT
TRBJ2-7,NA,NA,TRBV7-8,CASRALFFSYEQYF,TGTGCCAGCAGGGCTCTCTTCTTCTCCTACGAGCAGTACTTC
TRBJ1-1,NA,once,TRBV4-3,CASSQDLLSGYPEAFF,TGCGCCAGCAGCCAAGATCTTTTGAGCGGTTACCCTGAAGCTTTCTTT
TRBJ2-1,TRBD2,NA,TRBV5-1,CASSSIAGGPTEQFF,TGCGCCAGCAGCTCCATTGCGGGAGGGCCTACTGAGCAGTTCTTC
TRBJ1-6,NA,NA,TRBV28,CASSPGVLNSPLHF,TGTGCCAGCAGTCCAGGGGTCCTCAATTCACCCCTCCACTTT
TRBJ2-3,NA,NA,TRBV27,CASSFRRTDTQYF,TGTGCCAGCAGTTTCAGGCGCACAGATACGCAGTATTTT
TRBJ2-1,NA,NA,TRBV25-1,CASSARGVDEQFF,TGTGCCAGCAGTGCCAGGGGTGTTGATGAGCAGTTCTTC
TRBJ2-1,TRBD2,NA,TRBV11-2,CASSYGWSSGRDEQFF,TGTGCCAGCAGCTACGGTTGGAGTAGCGGGAGAGATGAGCAGTTCTTC
TRBJ2-1,NA,NA,TRBV5-4,CASSQMTAPYNEQFF,TGTGCCAGCAGCCAAATGACAGCCCCCTACAATGAGCAGTTCTTC
TRBJ1-5,NA,NA,TRBV18,CASSPRRDQPQHF,TGTGCCAGCTCACCGCGGCGTGATCAGCCCCAGCATTTT
TRBJ2-3,NA,NA,TRBV6-4,CASSPDRGTQYF,TGTGCCAGCAGTCCGGACAGAGGTACGCAGTATTTT
TRBJ1-4,NA,NA,TRBV9,CASSGGGNSWANEKLFF,TGTGCCAGCAGCGGGGGAGGGAACTCCTGGGCTAATGAAAAACTGTTTTTT
TRBJ2-7,NA,NA,TRBV2,CASSEATYTYEQYF,TGTGCCAGCAGTGAAGCGACTTATACCTACGAGCAGTACTTC
TRBJ2-3,NA,NA,TRBV6-4,CASSDSSLNTDTQYF,TGTGCCAGCAGTGACTCGAGCCTAAACACAGATACGCAGTATTTT
TRBJ2-7,NA,NA,TRBV10-3,CAIGALSGEQYF,TGTGCCATCGGTGCCCTCTCCGGCGAGCAGTACTTC
TRBJ2-2,TRBD2,NA,TRBV7-3,CASSLSPMLAATGELFF,TGTGCCAGCAGCCTAAGCCCTATGCTAGCGGCCACCGGGGAGCTGTTTTTT
TRBJ2-1,NA,NA,TRBV5-4,CASSLGGSSYNEQFF,TGTGCCAGCAGCTTGGGAGGGAGCTCCTACAATGAGCAGTTCTTC
TRBJ2-7,TRBD2,NA,TRBV4-1,CASSHDSGGAYEQYF,TGCGCCAGCAGCCACGATAGCGGGGGGGCTTACGAGCAGTACTTC
TRBJ2-1,TRBD1,many,TRBV9,CASSPGDRVYEQFF,TGTGCCAGCAGCCCGGGGGACAGGGTCTATGAGCAGTTCTTC
TRBJ2-1,NA,NA,TRBV9,CASSPRPWLLEQFF,TGTGCCAGCAGCCCCCGCCCTTGGCTTCTTGAGCAGTTCTTC
TRBJ2-7,TRBD2,NA,TRBV11-2,CASSLLAGGFYEQYF,TGTGCCAGCAGCTTACTAGCGGGAGGGTTTTACGAGCAGTACTTC
TRBJ2-5,NA,NA,TRBV4-2,CASSQEPRGAGQETQYF,TGTGCCAGCAGCCAAGAGCCTCGGGGGGCCGGGCAAGAGACCCAGTACTTC